The present TCR beta chain was sequenced within a study of T cells in localized non-small cell lung cancer. General observations from the study: Compared with tumor, uninvolved adjacent lung displayed greater T cell clonality, ranking highest overall.

Remarks on this clone: The antigen is not known.

The V end lost 4 bases, the J end lost 8 bases, and 12 bases lay between the germline ends. The V gene's germline CDR1 is SGHDN and CDR2 FVKESK. The CDR3 extends over 14 amino acids. Generated by immunoSEQ multiplex PCR, the TCRdb table keeps only in-frame clones and is missing some. Of around 41,000 clones listed, approximately 83% are singletons. The receptor was derived from a man between 40 and 70 years old with stage I lung adenocarcinoma. The source material was peripheral blood, sampled before any cancer treatment. The chain combines TRBV14 with TRBJ1-6; D call uncertain. CDR3 DNA sequence: TGTGCCAGCAGCCTGGACCAGAGGTATTCACCCCTCCACTTT. Translation gives CASSLDQRYSPLHF.